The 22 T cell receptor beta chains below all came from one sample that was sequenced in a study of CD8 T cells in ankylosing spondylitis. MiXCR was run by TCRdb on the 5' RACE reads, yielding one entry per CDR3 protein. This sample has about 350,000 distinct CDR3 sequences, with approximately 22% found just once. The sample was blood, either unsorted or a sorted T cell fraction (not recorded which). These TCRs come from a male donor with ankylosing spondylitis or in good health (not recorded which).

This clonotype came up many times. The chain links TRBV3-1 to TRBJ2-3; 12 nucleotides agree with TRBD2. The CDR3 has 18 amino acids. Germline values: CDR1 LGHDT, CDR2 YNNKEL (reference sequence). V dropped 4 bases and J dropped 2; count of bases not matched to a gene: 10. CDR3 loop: CASSLWTSGELATDTQYF. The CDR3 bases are TGTGCCAGCAGCCTCTGGACTAGCGGGGAACTCGCCACAGATACGCAGTATTTT.

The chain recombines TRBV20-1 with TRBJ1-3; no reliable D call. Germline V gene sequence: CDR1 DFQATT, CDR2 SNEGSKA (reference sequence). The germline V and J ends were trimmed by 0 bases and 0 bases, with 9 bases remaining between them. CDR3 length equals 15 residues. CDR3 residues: CSARDLADSGNTIYF. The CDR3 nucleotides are TGCAGTGCTAGAGATCTCGCAGACTCTGGAAACACCATATATTTT.

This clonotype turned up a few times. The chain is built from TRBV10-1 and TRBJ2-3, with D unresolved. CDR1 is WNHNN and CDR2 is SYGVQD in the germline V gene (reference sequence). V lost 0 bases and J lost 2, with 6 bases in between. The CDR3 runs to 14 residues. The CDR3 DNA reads TGCGCCAGCAGTGAGTCGGACCTCACAGATACGCAGTATTTT. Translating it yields CASSESDLTDTQYF.

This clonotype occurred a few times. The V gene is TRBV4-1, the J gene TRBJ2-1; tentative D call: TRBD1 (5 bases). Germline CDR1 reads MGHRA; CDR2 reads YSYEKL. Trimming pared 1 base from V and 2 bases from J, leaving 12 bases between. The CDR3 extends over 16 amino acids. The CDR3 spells CASSQVPAGTYNEQFF. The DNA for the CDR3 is TGCGCCAGCAGCCAAGTCCCGGCAGGGACCTACAATGAGCAGTTCTTC.

CDR3 protein: CASSEDRGVGSPLHF. The CDR3 DNA reads as TGCGCCAGCAGCGAGGACCGGGGGGTTGGTTCACCCCTCCACTTT. This chain connects TRBV5-1 to TRBJ1-6; weak D call: TRBD1 (5 bases). Germline CDR1 and CDR2: SGHRS and YFSETQ. CDR3 length equals 15 residues. V was pared by 4 bases and J by 9 bases, with 17 bases between.

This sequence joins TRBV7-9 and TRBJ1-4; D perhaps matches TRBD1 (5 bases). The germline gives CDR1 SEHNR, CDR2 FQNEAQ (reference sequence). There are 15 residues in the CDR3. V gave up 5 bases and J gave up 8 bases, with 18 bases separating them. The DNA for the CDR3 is TGTGCCAGCAGCGCCGGACAAAACCTATGGGAAAAACTGTTTTTT. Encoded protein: CASSAGQNLWEKLFF.

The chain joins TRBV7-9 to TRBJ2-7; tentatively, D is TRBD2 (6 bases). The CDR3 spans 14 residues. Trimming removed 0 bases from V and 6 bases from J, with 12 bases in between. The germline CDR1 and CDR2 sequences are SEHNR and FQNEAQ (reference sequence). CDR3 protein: CASSLAGGEREQYF. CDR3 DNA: TGTGCCAGCAGCTTAGCGGGGGGAGAGCGCGAGCAGTACTTC.

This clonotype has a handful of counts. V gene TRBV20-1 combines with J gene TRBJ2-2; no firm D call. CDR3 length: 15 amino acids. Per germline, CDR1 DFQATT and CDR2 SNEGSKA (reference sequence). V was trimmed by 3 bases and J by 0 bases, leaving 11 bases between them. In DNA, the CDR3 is TGCAGTGCTAGTTTTGAGCCAGCGAACACCGGGGAGCTGTTTTTT. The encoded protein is CSASFEPANTGELFF.

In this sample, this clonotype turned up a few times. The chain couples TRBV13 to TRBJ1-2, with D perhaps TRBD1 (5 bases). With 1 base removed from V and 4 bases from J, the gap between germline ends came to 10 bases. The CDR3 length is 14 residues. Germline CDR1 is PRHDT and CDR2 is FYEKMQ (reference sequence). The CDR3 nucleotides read TGTGCCAGCAGCTTAGCGGCAGGGCTCTATGGCTACACCTTC. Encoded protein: CASSLAAGLYGYTF. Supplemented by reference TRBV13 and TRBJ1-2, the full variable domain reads AAGVIQSPRHLIKEKRETATLKCYPIPRHDTVYWYQQGPGQDPQFLISFYEKMQSDKGSIPDRFSAQQFSDYHSELNMSSLELGDSALYFCASSLAAGLYGYTFGSGTRLTVV.

The CDR3 loop reads CAWSVGSSSYEQYF. The CDR3 DNA is TGTGCCTGGAGTGTAGGATCAAGCTCCTACGAGCAGTACTTC. The rearrangement uses TRBV30 and TRBJ2-7, with D hard to call. V lost 0 bases to trimming and J lost 0 bases, with 9 bases between them. This CDR3 region has 14 residues. The germline gives CDR1 GTSNPN, CDR2 SVGIG (reference sequence).

As DNA, the CDR3 is TGTGCCACCAATCACCCCCAGGGGGCAACAGATACGCAGTATTTT. This sequence encodes CATNHPQGATDTQYF. The chain has TRBV12-3 or TRBV12-4 and TRBJ2-3; 8 bases are a match to TRBD1. The CDR3 is 15 amino acids. V was clipped by 10 bases and J by 3 bases; unmatched bases: 12.

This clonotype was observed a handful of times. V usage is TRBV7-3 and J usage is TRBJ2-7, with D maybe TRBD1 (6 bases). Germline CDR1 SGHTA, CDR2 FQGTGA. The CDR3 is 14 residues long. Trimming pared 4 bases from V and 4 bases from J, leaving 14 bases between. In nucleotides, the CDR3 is TGTGCCAGCAGCTGCAGGGGCTTGAAGTACGAGCAGTACTTC. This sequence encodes CASSCRGLKYEQYF.

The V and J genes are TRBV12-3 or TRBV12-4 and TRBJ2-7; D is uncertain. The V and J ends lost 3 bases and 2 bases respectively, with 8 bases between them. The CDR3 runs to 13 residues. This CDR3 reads CASSLVQAYEQYF. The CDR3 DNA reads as TGTGCCAGCAGTTTGGTGCAGGCCTACGAGCAGTACTTC.

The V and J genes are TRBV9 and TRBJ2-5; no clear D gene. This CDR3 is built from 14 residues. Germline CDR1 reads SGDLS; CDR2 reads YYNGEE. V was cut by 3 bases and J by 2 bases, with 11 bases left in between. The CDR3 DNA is TGTGCCAGCAGCGGCCCGACGATTCAAGAGACCCAGTACTTC. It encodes CASSGPTIQETQYF.

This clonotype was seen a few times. The CDR3 DNA is TGTGCCAGCAGTTTATCCAACCCGGCATCCTACGAGCAGTACTTC. Translated: CASSLSNPASYEQYF. The V and J genes are TRBV27 and TRBJ2-7; D is undetermined. The V end was cut by 0 bases, the J end by 1 base, with 10 bases between. The CDR3 sequence is 15 residues long. Germline CDR1 is MNHEY and CDR2 is SMNVEV (reference sequence).

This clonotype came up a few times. For the CDR3, the DNA is TGTGCCAGTAGTATCAGAGGTCCACTTAATGAAGCTTTCTTT. This codes for CASSIRGPLNEAFF. This chain uses TRBV19 with TRBJ1-1; D is unclear. Trimming removed 3 bases from V and 7 bases from J, with 15 bases in between. Germline V gives CDR1 LNHDA, CDR2 SQIVND (reference sequence). CDR3 length: 14 amino acids. Filled out from reference TRBV19 and TRBJ1-1, the complete variable domain reads DGGITQSPKYLFRKEGQNVTLSCEQNLNHDAMYWYRQDPGQGLRLIYYSQIVNDFQKGDIAEGYSVSREKKESFPLTVTSAQKNPTAFYLCASSIRGPLNEAFFGQGTRLTVV.

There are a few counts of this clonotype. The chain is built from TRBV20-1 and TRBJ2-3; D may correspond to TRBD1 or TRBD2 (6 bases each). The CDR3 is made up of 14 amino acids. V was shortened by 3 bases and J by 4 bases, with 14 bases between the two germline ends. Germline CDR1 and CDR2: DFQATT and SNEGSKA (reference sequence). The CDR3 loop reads CSASLGGEADTQYF. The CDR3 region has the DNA TGCAGTGCTAGTCTCGGGGGCGAGGCAGATACGCAGTATTTT.

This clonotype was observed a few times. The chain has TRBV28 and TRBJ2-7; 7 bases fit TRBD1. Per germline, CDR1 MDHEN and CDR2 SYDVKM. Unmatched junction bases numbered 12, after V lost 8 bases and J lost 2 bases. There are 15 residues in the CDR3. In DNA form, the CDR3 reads TGTGCCAGCCTTACACAGACAGGGCCCACCTACGAGCAGTACTTC. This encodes CASLTQTGPTYEQYF.

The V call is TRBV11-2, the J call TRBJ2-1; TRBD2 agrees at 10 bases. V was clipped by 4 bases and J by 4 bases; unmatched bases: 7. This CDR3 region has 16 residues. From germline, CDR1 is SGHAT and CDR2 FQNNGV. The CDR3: CASSWASGGLYNEQFF. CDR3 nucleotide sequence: TGTGCCAGCAGCTGGGCTAGCGGGGGACTGTACAATGAGCAGTTCTTC.

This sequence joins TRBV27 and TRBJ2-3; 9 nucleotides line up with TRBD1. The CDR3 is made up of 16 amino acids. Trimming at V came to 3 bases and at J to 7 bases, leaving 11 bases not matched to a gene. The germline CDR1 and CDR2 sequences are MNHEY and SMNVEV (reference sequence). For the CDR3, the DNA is TGTGCCAGCAGTTTGCAAATGGGACAGGGTACGAATACGCAGTATTTT. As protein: CASSLQMGQGTNTQYF.

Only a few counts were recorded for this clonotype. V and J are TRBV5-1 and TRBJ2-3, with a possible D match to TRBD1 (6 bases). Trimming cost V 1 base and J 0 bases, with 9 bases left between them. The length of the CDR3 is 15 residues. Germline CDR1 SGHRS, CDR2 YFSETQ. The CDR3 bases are TGCGCCAGCAGCTTGTGGGGGCGGAGCACAGATACGCAGTATTTT. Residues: CASSLWGRSTDTQYF.

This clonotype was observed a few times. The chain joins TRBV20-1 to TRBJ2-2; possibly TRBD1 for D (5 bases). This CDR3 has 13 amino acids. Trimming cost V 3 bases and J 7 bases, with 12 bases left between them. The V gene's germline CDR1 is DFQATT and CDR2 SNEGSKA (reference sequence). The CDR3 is CSASLGLVGELFF. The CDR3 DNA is TGCAGTGCTAGTTTGGGGCTGGTCGGGGAGCTGTTTTTT.